What follows is one T cell receptor (beta chain) and its context. This specimen belongs to a study of T cell clones after liver transplantation. Across the whole study: Tolerance: complete withdrawal held at least one year, liver enzymes staying within twice normal. Samples came pre-transplant, pre-randomization before withdrawal, and post-randomization after withdrawal ended.

The CDR3 is 16 amino acids. The germline gives CDR1 LGHNT, CDR2 FRNRAP. Trimming took 1 base from V and 0 from J, leaving 9 bases between them. Assay: immunoSEQ multiplex PCR; the TCRdb copy retains only in-frame clones and omits some. The table includes tens of thousands of clones, roughly 90% detected once. Material: CD4+ T cells from blood, obtained before liver transplant. The V call is TRBV12-5, the J call TRBJ1-4; unclear D gene. This receptor was taken from a human donor who received a liver transplant. CDR3 DNA: TGTGCTAGTGGTTTGGGCAGCAGAGCAACTAATGAAAAACTGTTTTTT. Amino acid sequence: CASGLGSRATNEKLFF.